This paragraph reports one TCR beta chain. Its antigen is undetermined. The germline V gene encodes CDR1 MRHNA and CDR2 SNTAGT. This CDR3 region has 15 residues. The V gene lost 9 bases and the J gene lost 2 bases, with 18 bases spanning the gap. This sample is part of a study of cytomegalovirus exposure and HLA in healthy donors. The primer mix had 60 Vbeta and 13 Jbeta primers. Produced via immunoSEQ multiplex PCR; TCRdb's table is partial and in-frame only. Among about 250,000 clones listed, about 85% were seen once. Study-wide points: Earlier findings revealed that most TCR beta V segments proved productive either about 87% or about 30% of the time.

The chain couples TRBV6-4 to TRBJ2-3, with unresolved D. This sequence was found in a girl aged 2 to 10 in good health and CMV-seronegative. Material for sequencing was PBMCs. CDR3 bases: TGTGCCAGTGCCCCCTACAGTTCGGACACAGATACGCAGTATTTT. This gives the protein CASAPYSSDTDTQYF.